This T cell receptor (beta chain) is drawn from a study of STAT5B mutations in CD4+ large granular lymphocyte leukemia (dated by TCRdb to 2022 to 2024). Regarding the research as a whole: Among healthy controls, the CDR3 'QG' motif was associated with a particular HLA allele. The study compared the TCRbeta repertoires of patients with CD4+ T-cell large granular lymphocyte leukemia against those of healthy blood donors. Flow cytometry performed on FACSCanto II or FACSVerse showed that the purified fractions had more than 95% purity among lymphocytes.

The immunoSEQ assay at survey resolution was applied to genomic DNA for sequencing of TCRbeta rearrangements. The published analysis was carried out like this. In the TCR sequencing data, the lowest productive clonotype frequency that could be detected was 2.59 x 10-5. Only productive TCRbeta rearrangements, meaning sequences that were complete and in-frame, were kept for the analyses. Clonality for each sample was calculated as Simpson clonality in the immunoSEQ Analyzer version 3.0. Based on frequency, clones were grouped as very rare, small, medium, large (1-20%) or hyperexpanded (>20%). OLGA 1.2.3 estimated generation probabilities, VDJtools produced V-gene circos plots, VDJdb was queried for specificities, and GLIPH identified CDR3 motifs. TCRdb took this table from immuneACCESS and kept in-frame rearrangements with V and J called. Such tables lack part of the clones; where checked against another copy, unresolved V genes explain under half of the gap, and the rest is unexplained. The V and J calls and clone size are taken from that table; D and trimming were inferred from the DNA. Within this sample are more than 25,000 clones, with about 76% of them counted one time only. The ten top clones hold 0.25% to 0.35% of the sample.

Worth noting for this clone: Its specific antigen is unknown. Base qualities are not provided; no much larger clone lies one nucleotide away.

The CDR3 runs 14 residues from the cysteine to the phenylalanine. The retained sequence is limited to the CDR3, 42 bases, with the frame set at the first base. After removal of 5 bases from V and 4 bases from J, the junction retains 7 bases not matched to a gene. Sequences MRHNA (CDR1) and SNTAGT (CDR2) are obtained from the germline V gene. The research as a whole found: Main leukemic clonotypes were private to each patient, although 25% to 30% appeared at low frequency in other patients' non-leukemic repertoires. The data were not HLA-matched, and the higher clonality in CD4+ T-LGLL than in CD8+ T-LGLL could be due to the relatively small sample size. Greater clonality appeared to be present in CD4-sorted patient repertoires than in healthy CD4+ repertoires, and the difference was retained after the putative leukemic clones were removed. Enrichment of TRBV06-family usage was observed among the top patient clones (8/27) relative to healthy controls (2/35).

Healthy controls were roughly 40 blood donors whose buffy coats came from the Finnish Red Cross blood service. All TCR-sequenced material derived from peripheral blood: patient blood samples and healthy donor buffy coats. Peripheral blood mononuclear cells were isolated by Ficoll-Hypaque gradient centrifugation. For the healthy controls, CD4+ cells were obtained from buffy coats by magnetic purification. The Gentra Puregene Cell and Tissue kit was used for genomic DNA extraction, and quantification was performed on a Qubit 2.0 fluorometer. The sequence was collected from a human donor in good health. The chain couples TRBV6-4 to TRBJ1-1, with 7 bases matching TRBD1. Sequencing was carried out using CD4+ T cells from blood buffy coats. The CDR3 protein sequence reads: CASSSQGSGTEAFF. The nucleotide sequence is TGTGCCAGCAGTTCACAGGGGTCCGGCACTGAAGCTTTCTTT.